One and the same sample provided the 19 T cell receptor beta chains below, sequenced in a study of beta chain features in type 1 diabetes. All of the isolated RNA was reverse transcribed, so expressed TCRB transcripts were sequenced. Generated by immunoSEQ multiplex PCR, the TCRdb table keeps only in-frame clones and is missing some. The sample shows 430,000 or so clones, over 9.5% of them seen only once. Specimen: naive CD4+ T cells from blood. Source of these receptors: a woman aged 18-29 years in good health.

As DNA, the CDR3 is TGTGCCAGTAGTATAGATCCAGCCCGGACAGGGGGCATCTATGGCTACACCTTC. Translation gives CASSIDPARTGGIYGYTF. V and J are TRBV19 and TRBJ1-2; 11 positions match TRBD1. The CDR3 totals 18 residues. Trimming cost V 0 bases and J 4 bases; bases outside gene matches: 10. The germline gives CDR1 LNHDA, CDR2 SQIVND (reference sequence).

The V gene is TRBV7-8, the J gene TRBJ2-4; a possible D gene is TRBD1 (5 bases). The CDR3 length is 15 residues. V was trimmed by 1 base and J by 8 bases, leaving 15 bases between them. In germline, CDR1 is SGHVS, CDR2 FQNEAQ. CDR3 bases: TGTGCCAGCAGCTTAGACCGGTGGACAAAGGACATTCAGTACTTC. Its translation: CASSLDRWTKDIQYF.

This clone was counted between two and nine times. The chain joins TRBV4-1 to TRBJ2-3, with 7 bases lining up with TRBD2. The V and J ends lost 4 bases and 0 bases, in that order; junction bases with no gene match: 7. The CDR3 totals 16 residues. Germline V gene data show CDR1 as MGHRA and CDR2 as YSYEKL. The CDR3 spells CASSPSGATSTDTQYF. CDR3 in DNA: TGCGCCAGCAGCCCCAGCGGGGCGACTAGCACAGATACGCAGTATTTT.

This clone was observed a few times. This rearrangement joins TRBV29-1 to TRBJ2-5; tentatively, D is TRBD2 (6 bases). Germline V gene data show CDR1 as SQVTM and CDR2 as ANQGSEA. This CDR3 contains 16 residues. Trimming cost V 1 base and J 2 bases, with 17 bases left between them. The CDR3 DNA sequence: TGCAGCGTTGAAGCCCTTTGGGGCGCGGGGCAAGAGACCCAGTACTTC. As protein: CSVEALWGAGQETQYF.

This clone has more than one count but fewer than ten. The J gene is TRBJ2-3, the V gene TRBV7-9, with TRBD1 identical over 8 bases. Trimming cost V 4 bases and J 2 bases; bases outside gene matches: 11. Germline V CDR1 and CDR2: SEHNR, FQNEAQ (reference sequence). The length of the CDR3 is 17 residues. CDR3 protein: CASSSRGQEDFTDTQYF. CDR3 DNA sequence: TGTGCCAGCAGCTCGAGGGGACAGGAGGATTTCACAGATACGCAGTATTTT.

The sample holds a few counts of this clone. This sequence joins TRBV12-5 and TRBJ2-1; TRBD1 matches at 9 bases. Germline V lookup: CDR1 LGHNT, CDR2 FRNRAP. This CDR3 has 14 amino acids. Trimming took 7 bases from V and 7 from J; bases not matched to a gene: 8. This CDR3 reads CASERDRVINEQFF. For the CDR3, the DNA is TGTGCTAGTGAACGGGACAGGGTAATTAATGAGCAGTTCTTC.

Only a few counts were recorded for this clone. The rearrangement joins TRBV7-2 to TRBJ2-6, with D unclear. Trimming removed 3 bases from V and 0 bases from J, with 9 bases in between. The CDR3 is 16 residues long. Germline CDR1 reads SGHTA; CDR2 reads FQGNSA. CDR3 in amino acids: CASSFSLYSGANVLTF. CDR3 nucleotides: TGTGCCAGCAGCTTTTCCCTCTACTCTGGGGCCAACGTCCTGACTTTC. Using reference TRBV7-2 and TRBJ2-6 for the parts outside the CDR3, the full variable domain is GAGVSQSPSNKVTEKGKDVELRCDPISGHTALYWYRQSLGQGLEFLIYFQGNSAPDKSGLPSDRFSAERTGGSVSTLTIQRTQQEDSAVYLCASSFSLYSGANVLTFGAGSRLTVL.

This clone occurred a few times. The genes are TRBV29-1 and TRBJ2-3, with D hard to call. CDR1 is SQVTM, CDR2 ANQGSEA, per germline. The CDR3 consists of 11 residues. V lost 7 bases and J 6 bases, leaving 11 bases between the germline ends. The CDR3, as DNA: TGCAGCGCCCCCGTGGCGGATACGCAGTATTTT. This gives the protein CSAPVADTQYF.

The rearrangement links TRBV5-4 to TRBJ2-1; possible D gene TRBD1, 5 bases. The germline V gene encodes CDR1 SGHNT and CDR2 YYREEE (reference sequence). This CDR3 has 15 residues. Trimming pared 2 bases from V and 7 bases from J, leaving 16 bases between. The CDR3: CASSLGQGLRNEQFF. The CDR3 coding sequence is TGTGCCAGCAGCTTAGGGCAGGGCCTACGGAATGAGCAGTTCTTC. Based on the CDR3 plus reference TRBV5-4 and TRBJ2-1, the full variable domain is ETGVTQSPTHLIKTRGQQVTLRCSSQSGHNTVSWYQQALGQGPQFIFQYYREEENGRGNFPPRFSGLQFPNYSSELNVNALELDDSALYLCASSLGQGLRNEQFFGPGTRLTVL.

This clone was picked up a small number of times. The same CDR3 arises from other DNA sequences in this sample as well. This chain connects TRBV7-2 to TRBJ2-7; D remains ambiguous. Per germline, CDR1 SGHTA and CDR2 FQGNSA. The CDR3 runs 13 residues. With 1 base removed from V and 2 bases from J, the gap between germline ends came to 6 bases. The chain's CDR3 is CASSLGVTYEQYF. CDR3 in DNA: TGTGCCAGCAGCTTAGGGGTTACCTACGAGCAGTACTTC.

This chain joins TRBV7-8 and TRBJ2-3; 14 bases map to TRBD2. Germline V CDR1 and CDR2: SGHVS, FQNEAQ. V trimming: 3 bases; J trimming: 6 bases; junction bases outside the gene matches: 2. The CDR3 spans 15 residues. CDR3: CASSLGLAGADTQYF. CDR3 nucleotides: TGTGCCAGCAGCTTGGGACTAGCGGGAGCTGATACGCAGTATTTT.

In this sample, this clone turned up a few times. This chain uses TRBV4-3 with TRBJ2-3; D possibly corresponds to TRBD2 (5 bases). Germline V gene data show CDR1 as LGHNA and CDR2 as YSLEER. This CDR3 region has 14 residues. V lost 6 bases to trimming and J lost 2 bases, with 12 bases between them. The CDR3 nucleotides read TGCGCCAGCAGACCGGGGTACGACACAGATACGCAGTATTTT. Amino acids: CASRPGYDTDTQYF.

This chain joins TRBV18 and TRBJ2-3; no clear D gene. The CDR3 extends over 14 amino acids. V lost 2 bases to trimming and J lost 0 bases, with 6 bases between them. Germline CDR1 reads KGHSH; CDR2 reads LQKENI. CDR3 amino acids: CASSPNPSTDTQYF. As DNA, the CDR3 is TGTGCCAGCTCACCAAACCCTAGCACAGATACGCAGTATTTT.

This sequence joins TRBV4-1 and TRBJ2-1; 16 bases fit TRBD2. The CDR3 is 20 amino acids. The germline V gene encodes CDR1 MGHRA and CDR2 YSYEKL. The ends lost 4 bases at V and 9 bases at J; junction bases unmatched: 18. The CDR3 sequence: CASSPCGTSGRALAECEQFF. CDR3 nucleotide sequence: TGCGCCAGCAGCCCTTGTGGGACTAGCGGGAGGGCCCTCGCGGAATGTGAGCAGTTCTTC.

The V call is TRBV2, the J call TRBJ2-4; D may be TRBD2 (5 bases). The CDR3 has 17 residues. V was shortened by 1 base and J by 0 bases, with 13 bases between the two germline ends. The V gene's germline CDR1 is SNHLY and CDR2 FYNNEI. The CDR3 is CASSEGGLILAKNIQYF. CDR3 DNA sequence: TGTGCCAGCAGTGAAGGCGGACTCATACTAGCCAAAAACATTCAGTACTTC.

The chain links TRBV28 to TRBJ2-2, with D hard to call. Trimming took 5 bases from V and 3 from J, leaving 7 bases between them. This CDR3 contains 13 residues. Looked up from germline, CDR1 is MDHEN and CDR2 is SYDVKM. Here the CDR3 reads CASSGPDTGELFF. CDR3 sequence (DNA): TGTGCCAGCAGTGGCCCGGACACCGGGGAGCTGTTTTTT.

The sample holds a few counts of this clone. The rearrangement links TRBV7-2 to TRBJ2-7; 8 positions agree with TRBD1. Germline V gene data show CDR1 as SGHTA and CDR2 as FQGNSA. The CDR3 runs to 13 residues. V was pared by 0 bases and J by 11 bases, with 6 bases of the junction left unmatched. The CDR3 reads CASSLAPDRGKYV. The CDR3 DNA reads as TGTGCCAGCAGCTTAGCCCCCGACAGGGGAAAGTACGTC.

This clone turned up a few times. The rearrangement uses TRBV29-1 and TRBJ2-5; D is possibly TRBD1 (5 bases). CDR1 is SQVTM and CDR2 is ANQGSEA in the germline V gene. V was trimmed by 0 bases and J by 5 bases, leaving 16 bases between them. This CDR3 comprises 15 residues. In DNA form, the CDR3 reads TGCAGCGTTGAAGAGGCTAAGGGGTTGGGGGAGACCCAGTACTTC. Translating gives CSVEEAKGLGETQYF.

This clone was seen a handful of times. The junction departs from germline at one end; a sequencing error may be responsible. This chain links TRBV2 with TRBJ1-4, with D uncertain. This CDR3 has 10 residues. Looked up from germline, CDR1 is SNHLY and CDR2 is FYNNEI. For the CDR3, the DNA is TGTGCCAGCAGGCGTCGTTCGGCGCAGTTT. Translation: CASRRRSAQF.